This TCR beta chain derives from a study of cytomegalovirus exposure and HLA in healthy donors. For the study at large: The 100 to 150 validation repertoires and the roughly 670 first-cohort repertoires shared a platform, a later analysis reported. Study results and limitations: Reports indicated that the classifier achieved high specificity and sensitivity in diagnosing cytomegalovirus status.

Assay used: immunoSEQ multiplex PCR; TCRdb lists only in-frame clones, some missing. The sample yields around 350,000 clones, 75% to 90% seen once. Worth noting for this clone: Its antigen is unidentified.

V was shortened by 5 bases and J by 10 bases, with 12 bases between the two germline ends. CDR3 size: 12 residues. Germline V lookup: CDR1 LNHDA, CDR2 SQIVND (reference sequence). The donors were in the approximately 130-subject validation cohort; that cohort was separate from the approximately 700-subject first cohort. This receptor was identified in a woman aged 18-35 years in good health and CMV-seronegative. The source material was PBMCs. The chain combines TRBV19 with TRBJ2-1; D ambiguous. CDR3: CASSPRSLEQFF. CDR3 DNA: TGTGCCAGTAGTCCCCGATCCCTAGAGCAGTTCTTC.